The source of this T cell receptor beta chain is a study of shared clonotypes between healthy human individuals. About the research overall: Per donor, three plates held CD4 naive cells, three held CD4 memory, two held CD8 naive and one held CD8 memory. Study-level points and caveats: Sharing of clonotypes among donors was expected to vary with sequencing depth.

The germline V gene has CDR1 MDHEN and CDR2 SYDVKM. The V end lost 10 bases, the J end lost 5 bases, and 9 bases lay between the germline ends. The CDR3 runs to 11 residues. The sample holds a few counts of this clone. Its target is not known. The protocol was immunoSEQ multiplex PCR, while the TCRdb copy is restricted to in-frame clones and leaves out a portion. The data hold around 100,000 clones, with approximately 70% observed a single time. The chain combines TRBV28 with TRBJ1-5; D gene ambiguous. The source is a woman younger than 45 in good health. The source material was memory CD8+ T cells sorted from blood. The subset is: CD45RO+ cells pooled with CCR7-negative TemRA cells. The CDR3 spells CATCTDQPQHF. The CDR3 DNA reads as TGTGCCACCTGCACAGATCAGCCCCAGCATTTT.